This entry describes one TCR beta chain. Antigen: not known. The data were taken from a study of post-analysis software for immune sequencing data. The CDR3 runs to 13 residues. From germline, CDR1 is SGHNT and CDR2 YYREEE (reference sequence). Trimming took 3 bases from V and 1 from J, leaving 7 bases between them. Carried by the TCR beta cDNA libraries were unique molecular identifiers. There were roughly 0.95 to 10 million T cells, and about 500,000 cDNA molecules came from them. TCRdb used MiXCR to reprocess the PCR reads, holding one entry per CDR3 protein. The sample comprises 800,000 to 950,000 distinct CDR3 sequences, roughly 50% of which are singletons, and about 4.8% rests with the top ten. General study results and limits: There was significantly lower normalized Chao1 diversity in multiple sclerosis patients than in controls. With F measure, samples from one preparation batch clustered together strongly. TRBV5-6, TRBV5-1 and TRBV20-1 were among roughly five TRBV segments more frequent in patients than controls.

The sequenced material came from blood. V usage is TRBV5-4 and J usage is TRBJ1-1; perhaps TRBD1 as D (5 bases). The sequence came from a girl under 18 with multiple sclerosis. The CDR3 reads CASSYRRNTEAFF. The CDR3 region has the DNA TGTGCCAGCAGCTACAGGAGGAACACTGAAGCTTTCTTT.